A selection of T cell receptor beta chains follows, all from one sample in a study of blood T cell repertoires in COVID-19. This table comes from immunoSEQ multiplex PCR, and its TCRdb copy is limited to in-frame clones, with some not included. The sample holds about 170,000 clones, about 86% seen once. The sample consisted of peripheral blood. These receptors originate from an older woman who had recovered from COVID-19. The CDR3 runs from the conserved cysteine through the conserved F or W. The order of the fields is D gene, V gene, J gene, clone size, CDR3 protein, CDR3 DNA. A D gene is named only where the DNA matches it firmly. The size field is filled for only some rows; it gives once, few, many or a size class.

>.|TRBV7-8|TRBJ1-1|.
CASLNWGGTEAFF
TGTGCCAGCCTTAATTGGGGGGGCACTGAAGCTTTCTTT
>.|TRBV7-7|TRBJ2-1|.
CASSLGESSYNEQFF
TGTGCCAGCAGCTTAGGGGAGTCCTCCTACAATGAGCAGTTCTTC
>.|TRBV19|TRBJ1-5|.
CASSIVGQGGQPQHF
TGTGCCAGTAGTATCGTAGGGCAGGGAGGACAGCCCCAGCATTTT
>.|TRBV30|TRBJ1-5|.
CAWSKGQHYQPQHF
TGTGCCTGGAGTAAGGGGCAGCATTATCAGCCCCAGCATTTT
>TRBD1|TRBV10-3|TRBJ1-2|.
CAISDSRQGSATF
TGTGCCATCAGTGATTCCAGACAGGGCAGTGCCACCTTC
>.|TRBV7-2|TRBJ1-5|.
CASSLRTGGNQPQHF
TGTGCCAGCAGCTTAAGGACTGGCGGCAATCAGCCCCAGCATTTT
>.|TRBV7-9|TRBJ1-2|.
CASRAPGLRGVYGYTF
TGTGCCAGCAGGGCCCCCGGTCTACGCGGGGTCTATGGCTACACCTTC
>TRBD1|TRBV4-1|TRBJ1-2|.
CASSHTGQGGYGYTF
TGCGCCAGCAGCCACACCGGACAGGGGGGCTATGGCTACACCTTC
>TRBD2|TRBV9|TRBJ2-1|.
CASSVTSGTYNEQFF
TGTGCCAGCAGCGTCACTAGCGGAACCTACAATGAGCAGTTCTTC
>.|TRBV7-9|TRBJ1-1|.
CASSSAPGLAEAFF
TGTGCCAGCAGCTCCGCCCCCGGGTTGGCTGAAGCTTTCTTT
>.|TRBV5-3|TRBJ2-7|.
CARSFPPGGF
TGTGCCAGAAGCTTCCCCCCCGGGGGCTTC
>.|TRBV4-2|TRBJ2-1|.
CASSQDRSNEQFF
TGTGCCAGCAGCCAAGATCGTTCGAATGAGCAGTTCTTC
>TRBD2|TRBV3-1/TRBV3-2|TRBJ2-7|.
CASRQRGAGTYEQYF
TGTGCCAGCAGACAGCGGGGGGCCGGCACCTACGAGCAGTACTTC
>.|TRBV30|TRBJ2-1|.
CAWRVASPSPIF
TGTGCCTGGAGGGTAGCGTCTCCCTCCCCGATCTTC
>.|TRBV5-5|TRBJ1-4|.
CASSLAGLTNEKLFF
TGTGCCAGCAGCTTGGCCGGACTAACTAATGAAAAACTGTTTTTT
>.|TRBV7-2|TRBJ1-3|.
CASSLVVSLGNTIYF
TGTGCCAGCAGCTTAGTGGTCAGTCTTGGAAACACCATATATTTT
>TRBD1|TRBV27|TRBJ2-2|.
CASQTGGFTGELFF
TGTGCCAGCCAAACAGGGGGCTTCACCGGGGAGCTGTTTTTT
>TRBD1|TRBV6-5|TRBJ2-2|.
CASEGADTGELFF
TGTGCCAGCGAGGGGGCGGACACCGGGGAGCTGTTTTTT
>.|TRBV24-1|TRBJ2-5|.
CATSDLPLATGETQYF
TGTGCCACCAGTGATTTGCCCCTAGCAACCGGGGAGACCCAGTACTTC
>TRBD2|TRBV29-1|TRBJ2-3|once
CSAGGLAATDTQYF
TGCAGCGCTGGGGGACTAGCGGCGACAGATACGCAGTATTTT
>.|TRBV7-8|TRBJ2-2|.
CASSRGGGGNTGELFF
TGTGCCAGCAGCCGAGGGGGCGGGGGGAACACCGGGGAGCTGTTTTTT
>TRBD2|TRBV20-1|TRBJ2-1|.
CSAGKRGGQFF
TGCAGTGCCGGAAAGCGGGGGGGGCAGTTCTTC
>.|TRBV11-3|TRBJ2-2|few
CASSRGLGGTGELFF
TGTGCCAGCAGCCGGGGCCTCGGGGGCACCGGGGAGCTGTTTTTT
>.|TRBV5-1|TRBJ1-2|few
CASSTNTGTYGYTF
TGCGCCAGCAGCACAAACACAGGGACCTATGGCTACACCTTC
>.|TRBV6-5|TRBJ2-2|.
CASRPPRGGTGELFF
TGTGCCAGCAGGCCACCACGTGGCGGCACCGGGGAGCTGTTTTTT
>.|TRBV9|TRBJ2-7|.
CASSVAGSPMSYEQYF
TGTGCCAGCAGCGTAGCGGGATCCCCAATGTCCTACGAGCAGTACTTC
>.|TRBV28|TRBJ2-3|.
CASTPLLGLSTDTQYF
TGTGCCAGCACCCCTCTCCTTGGGCTTTCCACAGATACGCAGTATTTT
>.|TRBV23-1|TRBJ1-6|.
CASPRLDSCSYNSPLHF
TGCGCCAGCCCCAGGTTGGACAGCTGCTCCTATAATTCACCCCTCCACTTT
>.|TRBV18|TRBJ2-3|.
CASSPTSTDTQYF
TGTGCCAGCTCACCGACTTCCACAGATACGCAGTATTTT
>.|TRBV6-5|TRBJ1-6|.
CASSYEQGRSPLHF
TGTGCCAGCAGTTACGAGCAGGGTCGTTCACCCCTCCACTTT
>.|TRBV5-1|TRBJ1-3|.
CASSGGARNTIYF
TGCGCCAGCAGTGGGGGGGCGAGAAACACCATATATTTT
>.|TRBV27|TRBJ1-1|.
CASSPRKRSEAFF
TGTGCCAGCAGCCCCCGGAAGAGGTCCGAAGCTTTCTTT
>.|TRBV15|TRBJ2-2|.
CATRTGYTGELFF
TGTGCCACCCGGACTGGTTACACCGGGGAGCTGTTTTTT
>.|TRBV29-1|TRBJ1-3|.
CSVERRGGESGNTIYF
TGCAGCGTTGAGCGGAGGGGTGGAGAATCTGGAAACACCATATATTTT
>.|TRBV19|TRBJ1-2|.
CASSSPTGTYSYGYTF
TGTGCCAGTAGTTCTCCCACCGGGACATATTCCTATGGCTACACCTTC
>TRBD2|TRBV4-1|TRBJ2-3|few
CASSSGLAGVADTQYF
TGCGCCAGCAGCTCGGGACTAGCGGGAGTGGCAGATACGCAGTATTTT
>.|TRBV5-1|TRBJ1-1|.
CASSWGRTLGGTEAFF
TGCGCCAGCAGCTGGGGCCGGACCCTGGGCGGCACTGAAGCTTTCTTT
>TRBD2|TRBV28|TRBJ2-1|.
CASSPLGLAGPGEQFF
TGTGCCAGCAGTCCCCTGGGACTAGCGGGCCCTGGGGAGCAGTTCTTC
>.|TRBV7-8|TRBJ1-2|many
CASSPAVGRASPYYGYTF
TGTGCCAGCAGCCCGGCCGTGGGCAGGGCGAGCCCCTACTATGGCTACACCTTC
>TRBD2|TRBV10-3|TRBJ2-1|.
CAISRTSGLYNEQFF
TGTGCCATCAGCCGGACTAGCGGACTCTACAATGAGCAGTTCTTC
>.|TRBV5-1|TRBJ1-1|.
CASSPEVGTMNTEAFF
TGCGCCAGCAGCCCGGAGGTGGGCACTATGAACACTGAAGCTTTCTTT
>.|TRBV5-1|TRBJ1-2|.
CASSLGRGGGYGYTF
TGCGCCAGCAGCTTGGGGCGGGGTGGTGGCTATGGCTACACCTTC
>TRBD1|TRBV29-1|TRBJ1-4|.
CSVALDRGVKLFF
TGCAGCGTTGCACTGGACAGGGGGGTAAAACTGTTTTTT
>.|TRBV2|TRBJ1-1|.
CASMGPYRGEAFF
TGTGCCAGCATGGGCCCCTATCGTGGTGAAGCTTTCTTT
>TRBD1|TRBV6-1|TRBJ1-3|.
CASSQTGGSGNTIYF
TGTGCCAGCAGTCAAACAGGGGGGTCTGGAAACACCATATATTTT
>.|TRBV19|TRBJ1-4|once
CASSISGQLLNEKLFF
TGTGCCAGTAGTATATCAGGACAACTTCTTAATGAAAAACTGTTTTTT
>.|TRBV5-1|TRBJ1-5|few
CASSVGSNQPQHF
TGCGCCAGCAGCGTGGGCAGTAATCAGCCCCAGCATTTT
>.|TRBV12-3/TRBV12-4|TRBJ2-1|.
CASSLVGPGREFF
TGTGCCAGCAGTCTGGTGGGTCCGGGGAGAGAGTTCTTC
>.|TRBV29-1|TRBJ2-1|.
CSVRPSYNEQFF
TGCAGCGTGCGTCCCTCCTACAATGAGCAGTTCTTC
>TRBD2|TRBV9|TRBJ2-5|.
CASSVFSGSPGWETQYF
TGTGCCAGCAGCGTATTTAGCGGGAGCCCGGGTTGGGAGACCCAGTACTTC
>.|TRBV5-8|TRBJ2-7|.
CASTPIDSHEQYF
TGTGCCAGCACCCCTATAGACTCCCACGAGCAGTACTTC
>TRBD2|TRBV5-4|TRBJ2-7|once
CASSLAGTSGRYEQYF
TGTGCCAGCAGCTTGGCCGGGACTAGCGGGCGCTACGAGCAGTACTTC
>TRBD2|TRBV5-1|TRBJ2-7|.
CASSLVGLAEGYEQYF
TGCGCCAGCAGCTTGGTCGGACTAGCGGAGGGTTACGAGCAGTACTTC
>TRBD2|TRBV7-2|TRBJ2-2|.
CASSSGTSSGGGTGELFF
TGTGCCAGCAGCTCCGGGACCTCTAGCGGGGGCGGCACCGGGGAGCTGTTTTTT
>.|TRBV5-1|TRBJ2-2|.
CASSPITTSGGELFF
TGCGCCAGCAGCCCCATTACTACCTCCGGCGGGGAGCTGTTTTTT
>.|TRBV20-1|TRBJ2-7|few
CSASLSSYEQYF
TGCAGTGCTAGTCTGAGCTCCTACGAGCAGTACTTC
>.|TRBV10-3|TRBJ1-1|.
CAISESWRTEAFF
TGTGCCATCAGTGAGTCCTGGCGGACTGAAGCTTTCTTT
>.|TRBV7-9|TRBJ2-2|.
CASSLFGGQVGELFF
TGTGCCAGCAGCTTATTCGGCGGTCAAGTCGGGGAGCTGTTTTTT
>.|TRBV6-5|TRBJ2-7|.
CASSLRAPGEQYF
TGTGCCAGCAGCCTACGCGCCCCTGGCGAGCAGTACTTC